Listed below are T cell receptor beta chains from one sample, sequenced in a study of identical twins. TCRdb recomputed calls from the 5' RACE reads with MiXCR, one row per CDR3 protein. The sample lists about 210,000 distinct CDR3 sequences; about a tenth were seen once. Sequencing used memory (CD45RO+) T cells sorted from blood. Receptors originate from a woman aged 18-29 years in good health. Each CDR3 is given without its conserved first and last residue.

v_gene: TRBV27
j_gene: TRBJ2-5
CDR3aa: ASRGLAGGIQETQY

v_gene: TRBV9
j_gene: TRBJ2-5
CDR3aa: ASSPSHTQETQY

v_gene: TRBV27
j_gene: TRBJ2-7
CDR3aa: ASRSSRYEQY

v_gene: TRBV20-1
j_gene: TRBJ2-3
CDR3aa: SARRASGSDTQY

v_gene: TRBV5-1
j_gene: TRBJ2-1
CDR3aa: ASSLSGQYNEQF

v_gene: TRBV12-3/TRBV12-4
j_gene: TRBJ1-1
CDR3aa: ASSYRENTEAF

v_gene: TRBV5-5
j_gene: TRBJ2-7
CDR3aa: ASSLETSGDEQY

v_gene: TRBV12-3/TRBV12-4
j_gene: TRBJ2-2
CDR3aa: ASSLRLGNAGELF

v_gene: TRBV6-5
j_gene: TRBJ1-1
CDR3aa: ASSARWTEAF

v_gene: TRBV6-1
j_gene: TRBJ2-7
CDR3aa: AIRQNYEQY